The 7 T cell receptor beta chains below come from one sample, sequenced in a study of T cell changes during pregnancy in multiple sclerosis. Generated by immunoSEQ multiplex PCR, the TCRdb table keeps only in-frame clones and is missing some. The sample has over 60,000 clones, roughly 96% seen once; the top ten hold approximately 2.5%. Sequenced here: CD8+ T cells from peripheral blood mononuclear cells, sampled after pregnancy. The receptors here all came from a female donor with multiple sclerosis, enrolled in a pregnancy study.

The rearrangement uses TRBV7-6 and TRBJ2-3, with D hard to call. The V gene lost 5 bases and the J gene lost 6 bases, with 12 bases spanning the gap. Germline V gene data show CDR1 as SGHVS and CDR2 as FNYEAQ. The CDR3 sequence is 13 residues long. The CDR3 spells CASSVGPGDTQYF. The CDR3 DNA sequence: TGTGCCAGCAGCGTGGGCCCAGGCGATACGCAGTATTTT.

The chain recombines TRBV7-9 with TRBJ1-1; 8 bases fit TRBD1. This CDR3 has 15 residues. V trimming: 5 bases; J trimming: 4 bases; junction bases outside the gene matches: 9. Germline CDR1 and CDR2: SEHNR and FQNEAQ (reference sequence). CDR3 DNA: TGTGCCAGCAGCCTAAGCGACACAGGGGGCACTGAAGCTTTCTTT. It is translated as CASSLSDTGGTEAFF.

This chain connects TRBV19 to TRBJ1-1, with TRBD1 matching 8 bases. From germline, CDR1 is LNHDA and CDR2 SQIVND (reference sequence). The CDR3 is 13 residues long. Trimming removed 3 bases from V and 12 bases from J; junction bases left unmatched: 9. The DNA for the CDR3 is TGTGCCAGTAGTATCCACGACAGGGGTGGGTCTTTCTTT. It specifies CASSIHDRGGSFF.

Here the CDR3 reads CASSPHQGGEQYF. CDR3 DNA sequence: TGTGCCAGCAGTCCTCATCAGGGGGGCGAGCAGTACTTC. The chain combines TRBV7-3 with TRBJ2-7, with D perhaps matching TRBD1 (7 bases). The CDR3 has 13 amino acids. The germline V and J ends were trimmed by 6 bases and 6 bases, with 15 bases remaining between them. CDR1 SGHTA and CDR2 FQGTGA come from the germline V gene.

This clone is a singleton in its sample. V and J are TRBV29-1 and TRBJ1-1, with 7 bases fitting TRBD1. This CDR3 region has 12 residues. Germline V gene data show CDR1 as SQVTM and CDR2 as ANQGSEA. The ends lost 5 bases at V and 6 bases at J; junction bases unmatched: 6. The CDR3 is CSVIGGTAEAFF. For the CDR3, the DNA is TGCAGCGTTATAGGGGGCACCGCTGAAGCTTTCTTT.

The V and J genes are TRBV6-5 and TRBJ2-1, with TRBD2 matching 10 bases. CDR1 MNHEY and CDR2 SVGAGI come from the germline V gene. This CDR3 has 16 amino acids. The V segment lost 0 bases and the J segment 6 bases; nucleotides outside the gene matches: 5. The CDR3 region has the DNA TGTGCCAGCAGTTACTCGACTAGCGGGCGTGTCAATGAGCAGTTCTTC. Protein: CASSYSTSGRVNEQFF.

This chain joins TRBV6-5 and TRBJ1-4, with D perhaps TRBD1 (6 bases). The CDR3 is 15 amino acids. The V gene's germline CDR1 is MNHEY and CDR2 SVGAGI. Trimming cost V 2 bases and J 3 bases, with 10 bases left between them. The CDR3 reads CASSYRGQPNEKLFF. The DNA for the CDR3 is TGTGCCAGCAGTTACCGAGGACAGCCTAATGAAAAACTGTTTTTT.